One T cell receptor beta chain is described in this entry. The antigen is unknown. Primers included in the PCR were 60 Vbeta and 13 Jbeta primers. The method was immunoSEQ multiplex PCR; TCRdb's version includes in-frame clones alone and lacks a portion of them. The sample has around 150,000 clones; roughly 79% are singletons. This sample is drawn from a study of cytomegalovirus exposure and HLA in healthy donors. Regarding the study as a whole: According to the study, roughly 160 TCR beta chains were cytomegalovirus-associated. In a later analysis, TCR beta V- and J-gene trimming showed a link to a missense DCLRE1C variant.

The CDR3 is 17 residues long. V shed 7 bases and J shed 6 bases, with 28 bases lying between them. Germline V lookup: CDR1 MDHEN, CDR2 SYDVKM. At sampling all donors were nominally healthy, likely with unrecorded immune exposures. This chain joins TRBV28 and TRBJ2-7, with a tentative D call TRBD2 (6 bases). The sample consisted of PBMCs. The origin of this receptor is a woman aged 45 to 65 in good health and CMV-seronegative. The CDR3 coding sequence is TGTGCCAGCACTTTTACACTTGGGGGACTGGCGTCCCGCGAGCAGTACTTC. Its translation is CASTFTLGGLASREQYF.